This TCR beta chain was profiled in a study of blood T cell repertoires in COVID-19. Sequencing was performed with immunoSEQ multiplex PCR; in TCRdb, only in-frame clones are kept and a portion is missing. The sample holds 170,000 or so clones, approximately 88% seen once. The CDR3 is 12 residues long. J gave up 10 bases and V 6 bases, and 4 bases lay outside the gene matches. The source is a woman aged 35 to 49 with COVID-19, enrolled during active disease. What was sequenced was peripheral blood. The rearrangement uses TRBV12-3 or TRBV12-4 and TRBJ1-2; 11 nucleotides align to TRBD1. Here the CDR3 DNA reads TGTGCCAGCAGGAGGGACAGGGGGGTCTACACCTTC. Translation: CASRRDRGVYTF.